One and the same sample provided the 11 T cell receptor beta chains below, sequenced in a study of cytomegalovirus exposure and HLA in healthy donors (TCRdb year 2017). The method behind the library was the immunoSEQ multiplex PCR assay. For the multiplex PCR, a mixture combining 60 forward primers for TCR Vbeta segments and 13 reverse primers for TCR Jbeta segments was used. The table comes from immuneACCESS by way of TCRdb, which keeps in-frame sequences with V and J called. Part of the clones is missing from these tables; in studies checked, under half for an unresolved V gene and the rest for unknown reasons. Within this sample are roughly 80,000 clones, with 75% to 85% of them counted one time only. The ten most abundant clones make up approximately 3.7% of the sample. The specimen was PBMCs. These receptors were obtained from a middle-aged man in good health and CMV-seronegative.

This chain links TRBV30 with TRBJ2-7; TRBD2 is a possible D gene (5 bases). The CDR3 extends over 12 amino acids. With 3 bases removed from V and 5 bases from J, the gap between germline ends came to 11 bases. CDR1 is GTSNPN, CDR2 SVGIG, per germline (reference sequence). CDR3 loop: CAWSQGSHEQYF. The CDR3 coding sequence is TGTGCCTGGAGCCAAGGGAGCCACGAGCAGTACTTC.

The chain couples TRBV29-1 to TRBJ1-1; 9 bases align to TRBD1. Trimming removed 4 bases from V and 3 bases from J; junction bases left unmatched: 21. CDR1 is SQVTM, CDR2 ANQGSEA, per germline. The CDR3 runs 19 residues. The CDR3 spells CSVATKADPTGQGDTEAFF. The CDR3 DNA is TGCAGCGTTGCGACGAAAGCTGATCCTACGGGACAGGGTGACACTGAAGCTTTCTTT.

This chain joins TRBV18 and TRBJ1-5; D may be TRBD1 (5 bases). The CDR3 loop spans 15 amino acids. From germline, CDR1 is KGHSH and CDR2 LQKENI. The V end lost 3 bases, the J end lost 8 bases, and 17 bases lay between the germline ends. The CDR3 is CASSPAQGGPKPQHF. CDR3 bases: TGTGCCAGCTCACCGGCCCAGGGAGGCCCCAAGCCCCAGCATTTT.

The chain combines TRBV5-6 with TRBJ1-1, with D possibly being TRBD1 (5 bases). CDR1 is SGHDT and CDR2 is YYEEEE in the germline V gene. Trimming pared 2 bases from V and 8 bases from J, leaving 10 bases between. The CDR3 length is 12 residues. The CDR3 protein is CASSFGHSEAFF. The DNA for the CDR3 is TGTGCCAGCAGCTTCGGACACAGCGAAGCTTTCTTT.

This clone has more than one count but fewer than ten. The chain recombines TRBV2 with TRBJ2-7, with 8 bases aligning to TRBD1. The CDR3 has 14 amino acids. The V segment lost 6 bases and the J segment 6 bases; nucleotides outside the gene matches: 10. Germline V CDR1 and CDR2: SNHLY, FYNNEI. The chain's CDR3 is CASRGTGFAGEQYF. CDR3 coding DNA: TGTGCCAGCAGAGGGACAGGTTTTGCTGGCGAGCAGTACTTC.

The chain has TRBV5-1 and TRBJ2-1; TRBD2 matches 8 bases. Trimming took 4 bases from V and 1 from J; bases not matched to a gene: 10. CDR3 length equals 17 residues. Germline V CDR1 and CDR2: SGHRS, YFSETQ. CDR3 DNA sequence: TGCGCCAGCAGCCAGGTAACGGGGGGGAGGTCCTACAATGAGCAGTTCTTC. Protein product: CASSQVTGGRSYNEQFF.

This chain joins TRBV5-4 and TRBJ1-2; TRBD1 is a possible D gene (6 bases). Germline CDR1 reads SGHNT; CDR2 reads YYREEE (reference sequence). Trimming took off 4 bases at V and 8 bases at J, with 12 bases between the two ends. The CDR3 has 12 amino acids. CDR3 coding DNA: TGTGCCAGCAGCGTGGACAGTCGCGGCTACACCTTC. It encodes CASSVDSRGYTF.

This clone was picked up a small number of times. J is TRBJ1-4 and V is TRBV5-4, with no clear D. CDR3 length: 12 amino acids. From germline, CDR1 is SGHNT and CDR2 YYREEE (reference sequence). V lost 7 bases, J lost 5 bases, and 9 bases lay in between. Here the CDR3 reads CASCRENEKLFF. The DNA of the CDR3 is TGTGCCAGCTGCCGTGAGAATGAAAAACTGTTTTTT.

This clone was observed a few times. The germline gene is not matched at one end of the junction; a read error may be the cause. V and J are TRBV25-1 and TRBJ1-4; maybe TRBD1 (6 bases). CDR3 size: 12 residues. Germline assignment: CDR1 MGHDK and CDR2 SYGVNS. The CDR3 coding sequence is TGTGCCAGAAAAATTTGGGGGGGGGCTAGGATTTTT. As protein: CARKIWGGARIF.

The rearrangement joins TRBV5-4 to TRBJ2-7, with 7 bases that match TRBD1. The CDR3 has 15 amino acids. CDR1 is SGHNT, CDR2 YYREEE, per germline (reference sequence). V lost 2 bases, J lost 0 bases, and 5 bases stayed unmatched. The CDR3 reads CASSLQGQNSYEQYF. For the CDR3, the DNA is TGTGCCAGCAGCTTACAGGGGCAGAACTCCTACGAGCAGTACTTC.

The V and J genes are TRBV11-1 and TRBJ2-2; 7 positions agree with TRBD1. The trim removed 3 bases at V and 7 bases at J, leaving 2 bases unmatched. The germline CDR1 and CDR2 sequences are SGHAT and FQDESV (reference sequence). The CDR3 contains 13 residues. CDR3 DNA sequence: TGTGCCAGCAGCTTCAACAGGGGCGGGGAGCTGTTTTTT. This codes for CASSFNRGGELFF.